Listed below are T cell receptor beta chains from one sample, sequenced in a study of blood T cells in healthy people across ages. TCRdb reprocessed the 5' RACE reads via MiXCR and lists one record per CDR3 protein. The table shows 700,000 to 950,000 distinct CDR3 sequences, with roughly 60% occurring only once. Specimen: blood. The receptors were gathered from a man younger than 40 in good health. The CDR3 runs from the conserved cysteine through the conserved F or W. A D gene is named only where the DNA matches it firmly. Where a row states a size, it is once, few, many or the class of an expanded clone; other rows omit it.

v_call	j_call	clone_size	cdr3_length	d_call	cdr3_nt	cdr3_aa
TRBV7-2	TRBJ2-4	-	15	TRBD2	TGTGCCAGCAGCTGGGAAAGCGGGGGCAAAAACATTCAGTACTTC	CASSWESGGKNIQYF
TRBV6-2/TRBV6-3	TRBJ2-1	-	12	-	TGTGCCAGCACCACAAGAGACAATGAGCAGTTCTTC	CASTTRDNEQFF
TRBV4-3	TRBJ2-1	-	13	TRBD1	TGCGCCAGCGGCCGGACAGGGAACAATGAGCAGTTCTTC	CASGRTGNNEQFF
TRBV6-5	TRBJ2-7	-	14	-	TGTGCCAGCAGTTACTCGAACAGGGTAGGCGAGCAGTACTTC	CASSYSNRVGEQYF
TRBV7-6	TRBJ1-1	-	15	-	TGTGCCAGCAGCTTACGTGCAGGGGAGAACACTGAAGCTTTCTTT	CASSLRAGENTEAFF
TRBV9	TRBJ2-1	-	17	TRBD2	TGTGCCAGCAGCGGCGGGGGGGCTAAGGGCCCTTACAATGAGCAGTTCTTC	CASSGGGAKGPYNEQFF
TRBV7-2	TRBJ2-7	once	14	TRBD1	TGTGCCAGCAGCCTCGGGGACAGCTCCGACGAGCAGTACTTC	CASSLGDSSDEQYF
TRBV27	TRBJ2-3	many	14	-	TGTGCCAGCAGTTGGCAGGGATACACAGATACGCAGTATTTT	CASSWQGYTDTQYF
TRBV20-1	TRBJ2-7	-	15	-	TGCAGTGCTAACACCTTGGAAGGGGCCCCTTACGAGCAGTACTTC	CSANTLEGAPYEQYF
TRBV10-3	TRBJ1-6	-	17	TRBD1	TGTGCCATCAGTGACCCAACCAGGCAGGGGGATAATTCACCCCTCCACTTT	CAISDPTRQGDNSPLHF
TRBV7-9	TRBJ1-2	few	13	TRBD1	TGTGCCAGCAGCCCGCCGACAGGGGGTATGCACACCTTC	CASSPPTGGMHTF
TRBV5-5	TRBJ1-1	-	14	-	TGTGCCAGCAGCTTGGGCAGAGAGAACACTGAAGCTTTCTTT	CASSLGRENTEAFF
TRBV29-1	TRBJ2-1	few	15	TRBD2	TGCAGCGTTGAAACTAGCGGGGGGGTCTACAATGAGCAGTTCTTC	CSVETSGGVYNEQFF
TRBV20-1	TRBJ1-1	-	14	TRBD1	TGCAGTGCTAACAGGACAGGGGGCGGTACTGAAGCTTTCTTT	CSANRTGGGTEAFF
TRBV20-1	TRBJ1-2	-	12	-	TGCAGTGCTGGCGGGCAGGGAGTTGGCTACACCTTC	CSAGGQGVGYTF
TRBV7-9	TRBJ2-5	few	13	-	TGTGCCAGCAGCCCTGCGAGCAGAGGCGGCCAGTACTTC	CASSPASRGGQYF
TRBV6-5	TRBJ2-6	-	14	-	TGTGCCAGCAGCAGAGCTCCTGGGGCCAACGTCCTGACTTTC	CASSRAPGANVLTF
TRBV28	TRBJ2-4	few	12	-	TGTGCCAGCAGTTTGGAGGTACACATTCAGTACTTC	CASSLEVHIQYF
TRBV30	TRBJ2-5	few	12	-	TGTGCCTGGGGAGCCTTGCGGGAGACCCAGTACTTC	CAWGALRETQYF
TRBV20-1	TRBJ2-4	-	16	TRBD2	TGCAGTGCTAGAGATCGGCGGGGGGGCAGTATAAACATTCAGTACTTC	CSARDRRGGSINIQYF
TRBV7-9	TRBJ1-2	-	13	-	TGTGCCAGCAGCTTAGCAGGGTCCGCTAGCTACACCTTC	CASSLAGSASYTF
TRBV20-1	TRBJ2-4	-	15	-	TGCAGTGCTACCCGGGTCCACAGAGCCAAAAACATTCAGTACTTC	CSATRVHRAKNIQYF
TRBV7-9	TRBJ2-5	once	18	TRBD1	TGTGCCAGCAGCTTATTTTGGACAGGGGGTGAGGATTACAATGAGCAGTACTTC	CASSLFWTGGEDYNEQYF
TRBV3-1	TRBJ2-7	-	14	-	TGTGCCAGCAGCCACCTGGGGGGACTCGACGAGCAGTACTTC	CASSHLGGLDEQYF
TRBV24-1	TRBJ2-1	-	16	TRBD2	TGTGCCACCAGTGACCCTAGCGGGGGTAATTACAATGAGCAGTTCTTC	CATSDPSGGNYNEQFF
TRBV20-1	TRBJ1-2	few	13	-	TGCGGGGGAAGCGTGTCCTTGGGGGGAGGCTACACCTTC	CGGSVSLGGGYTF
TRBV29-1	TRBJ2-7	few	12	-	TGCAGCGTTGCAACGGTGGCCTACGAGCAGTACTTC	CSVATVAYEQYF
TRBV6-4	TRBJ1-2	-	16	-	TGTGCCTTCCCCCGGGTTCAAACCCCATCTAACTATGGCTACACCTTC	CAFPRVQTPSNYGYTF
TRBV28	TRBJ2-7	many	15	TRBD2	TGTGCCAGCAGTGTTCCTAATAGCGGGAGCTCTAGGCAGTACTTC	CASSVPNSGSSRQYF
TRBV6-1	TRBJ2-7	-	15	TRBD1	TGTGCCAGCAGTGAAGCCGGACAGGCCTTCAGCGAGCAGTACTTC	CASSEAGQAFSEQYF
TRBV15	TRBJ2-3	-	16	-	TGTGCCACCAGCAGAGATCGGGCAGAACGCACAGATACGCAGTATTTT	CATSRDRAERTDTQYF
TRBV7-2	TRBJ2-5	few	15	TRBD2	TGTGCCAGCAGCTTAGCTGTAGCGGGGGGAGAGACCCAGTACTTC	CASSLAVAGGETQYF
TRBV28	TRBJ2-6	-	14	-	TGTGCCAGCAGTTTCGCTTCTGGGGGCAACGTCCTGACTTTC	CASSFASGGNVLTF
TRBV10-1	TRBJ2-7	-	12	-	TGCGCCAGAACTAGTATCCTGGGCGAGCAGTACTTC	CARTSILGEQYF
TRBV25-1	TRBJ2-7	-	12	-	TGTGCCAGCAGGGAGGGGGCCTACGAGCAGTACTTC	CASREGAYEQYF
TRBV27	TRBJ1-4	-	19	-	TGTGCCAGCAGTCCTCAGGACAGTGGAACACCGGGAGGTATTCCCAAACTGTTTTTT	CASSPQDSGTPGGIPKLFF
TRBV5-1	TRBJ1-1	-	13	-	TGCGCCAGCAGCCTAACAGGGCGTCCTGAAGCTTTCTTT	CASSLTGRPEAFF
TRBV9	TRBJ2-3	once	15	-	TGTGCCAGCAGTCGGGTAGCGGTTAGCACAGATACGCAGTATTTT	CASSRVAVSTDTQYF
TRBV29-1	TRBJ2-5	-	15	-	TGCAGCGTTGAGGAGGGACTCCGATGGCAAGAGACCCAGTACTTC	CSVEEGLRWQETQYF